The 14 T cell receptor beta chains presented below share a single source sample, sequenced in a study of a mutant IDH1 vaccine in newly diagnosed glioma. Time point here: week 47, end of study. Doses of 300 ug of mutant IDH1 20-mer peptide were given with topical imiquimod. Their recognized antigens are unknown. Data came from immunoSEQ multiplex PCR; TCRdb stores just in-frame clones and leaves some out. This table has 50,000 to 65,000 clones, around 86% appearing once. Here the sequenced sample was PBMCs, taken from a glioma patient whose treatment included an IDH1 peptide vaccine. The receptor set was obtained from a woman aged 45-65 years with glioma.

This clone was detected only once. The CDR3 here is CASADRTGLTYEQYF. Here the CDR3 DNA reads TGTGCCAGCGCGGACCGGACAGGGTTAACCTACGAGCAGTACTTC. The chain joins TRBV6-5 to TRBJ2-7; the match to TRBD1 covers 8 bases. Germline CDR1 MNHEY, CDR2 SVGAGI. The CDR3 extends over 15 amino acids. The V and J ends lost 8 bases and 2 bases, in that order; junction bases with no gene match: 11.

The chain has TRBV29-1 and TRBJ1-1; D gene ambiguous. Per germline, CDR1 SQVTM and CDR2 ANQGSEA. The CDR3 runs to 10 residues. V dropped 6 bases and J dropped 1 base, with 3 bases sitting between them. CDR3 amino acids: CSVGNTEAFF. CDR3 sequence (DNA): TGCAGCGTCGGGAACACTGAAGCTTTCTTT.

V and J are TRBV28 and TRBJ1-1, with a tentative D call TRBD1 (5 bases). Trimming removed 2 bases from V and 6 bases from J, with 10 bases in between. The CDR3 length is 13 residues. Germline loops: CDR1 MDHEN, CDR2 SYDVKM. The CDR3 DNA sequence: TGTGCCAGCAGTTTACAGGGTATTTCTGAAGCTTTCTTT. This gives the protein CASSLQGISEAFF.

The J gene is TRBJ1-2, the V gene TRBV6-1, with no clear D. The V gene's germline CDR1 is MNHNS and CDR2 SASEGT. V was clipped by 6 bases and J by 0 bases, with 5 bases between them. The length of the CDR3 is 12 residues. The CDR3 sequence is CASSPTNYGYTF. The CDR3 nucleotides are TGTGCCAGCAGCCCAACTAACTATGGCTACACCTTC.

V is TRBV5-1 and J is TRBJ1-1; 8 bases are a match to TRBD1. V was clipped by 4 bases and J by 6 bases; unmatched bases: 8. Germline CDR1 reads SGHRS; CDR2 reads YFSETQ. This CDR3 has 14 residues. CDR3: CASSLGQGLAEAFF. CDR3 nucleotides: TGCGCCAGCAGCCTTGGACAGGGACTGGCTGAAGCTTTCTTT.

This sequence joins TRBV5-8 and TRBJ2-3; D call uncertain. Germline CDR1 is SGHTS and CDR2 is YDEGEE. V was cut by 4 bases and J by 1 base, with 10 bases left in between. The CDR3 length is 14 residues. CDR3 protein: CASSPPPGTDTQYF. CDR3 DNA: TGTGCCAGCAGCCCTCCCCCCGGCACAGATACGCAGTATTTT.

The CDR3 DNA sequence: TGTGCCAGCAGCTTAGGACCCGCCTTAACCTACGAGCAGTACTTC. This gives the protein CASSLGPALTYEQYF. V is TRBV7-2 and J is TRBJ2-7; no reliable D call. The CDR3 has 15 residues. V was cut by 1 base and J by 2 bases, with 12 bases left in between. CDR1 and CDR2 (germline): SGHTA, FQGNSA.

J is TRBJ2-3 and V is TRBV5-1; weak D call: TRBD2 (6 bases). Trimming stripped 6 bases from V and 4 bases from J, with 15 bases between. The V gene's germline CDR1 is SGHRS and CDR2 YFSETQ. CDR3 size: 14 residues. CDR3 amino acids: CASTISGAPDTQYF. The CDR3 DNA is TGCGCCAGCACCATTAGCGGAGCCCCAGATACGCAGTATTTT. Complete variable domain (other parts from reference TRBV5-1 and TRBJ2-3): KAGVTQTPRYLIKTRGQQVTLSCSPISGHRSVSWYQQTPGQGLQFLFEYFSETQRNKGNFPGRFSGRQFSNSRSEMNVSTLELGDSALYLCASTISGAPDTQYFGPGTRLTVL.

This chain connects TRBV7-8 to TRBJ2-7; D gene ambiguous. The germline gives CDR1 SGHVS, CDR2 FQNEAQ. This CDR3 has 13 residues. Trimming stripped 5 bases from V and 2 bases from J, with 10 bases between. The CDR3 here is CASSLPSTYEQYF. The CDR3 DNA sequence: TGTGCCAGCAGCCTCCCATCGACCTACGAGCAGTACTTC.

The chain couples TRBV4-2 to TRBJ2-3; 12 nucleotides line up with TRBD2. This CDR3 has 15 amino acids. V lost 4 bases and J lost 2; bases outside the gene matches: 1. Germline loops: CDR1 LGHNA, CDR2 YNFKEQ. CDR3 coding DNA: TGTGCCAGCAGCCCTAGCGGGGGGGCCACAGATACGCAGTATTTT. Its translation: CASSPSGGATDTQYF.

This clone was picked up one time. The chain joins TRBV11-3 to TRBJ1-1; D not resolved. The CDR3 has 14 amino acids. V lost 4 bases, J lost 1 base, and 10 bases lay in between. Germline values: CDR1 SGHNT, CDR2 YENEEA. CDR3 nucleotides: TGTGCCAGCAGCTCCCGAGTGGCGAACACTGAAGCTTTCTTT. As protein: CASSSRVANTEAFF.

The chain is built from TRBV6-9 and TRBJ1-5; no clear D gene. The CDR3 length is 14 residues. Germline values: CDR1 MNHGY, CDR2 SVAAGI. Trimming shortened V by 6 bases and J by 3 bases, and 12 bases separated the two germline ends. The CDR3 is CASSLYNNNQPQHF. The CDR3 DNA is TGTGCCAGCAGCCTATATAACAACAATCAGCCCCAGCATTTT.

The chain employs TRBV7-2 and TRBJ2-6, with D possibly being TRBD2 (5 bases). V was cut by 5 bases and J by 6 bases, with 11 bases left in between. The V gene's germline CDR1 is SGHTA and CDR2 FQGNSA. The CDR3 spans 14 residues. The CDR3 coding sequence is TGTGCCAGCAGCCCCGGACGGGAGGCCAACGTCCTGACTTTC. Residues: CASSPGREANVLTF.

V is TRBV7-9 and J is TRBJ2-2; the D gene is possibly TRBD1 (6 bases). The germline CDR1 and CDR2 sequences are SEHNR and FQNEAQ (reference sequence). The CDR3 runs to 14 residues. V was cut by 2 bases and J by 6 bases, with 10 bases left in between. The CDR3 DNA sequence: TGTGCCAGCAGCTTACTCAGGGGCGCCGGGGAGCTGTTTTTT. It yields the protein CASSLLRGAGELFF.